This T cell receptor (beta chain) was recorded in a study of shared clonotypes between healthy human individuals. Study-level findings and limits: The diversity represented, both genetic and in exposure history, was limited by few donors.

This CDR3 has 17 amino acids. The germline gives CDR1 PRHDT, CDR2 FYEKMQ (reference sequence). V gave up 5 bases and J gave up 5 bases; unmatched junction bases: 14. Here immunoSEQ multiplex PCR was the method, and the copy in TCRdb shows in-frame clones only, minus some. The sample lists fewer than 1.4 million clones; about 80% were seen once. About this clone itself: Its antigen remains unknown.

The receptor comes from a man aged 18 to 29 in good health. Some clones in this sample may be carry-over from other donors' samples. J is TRBJ1-1 and V is TRBV13; TRBD1 agrees at 10 bases. The material sequenced was memory CD4+ T cells from PBMCs. Subset reported: CD45RA-negative fraction. The CDR3 here is CASSLRSGQGGWTEAFF. The CDR3 coding sequence is TGTGCCAGCAGCCTCCGATCCGGACAGGGGGGTTGGACTGAAGCTTTCTTT.